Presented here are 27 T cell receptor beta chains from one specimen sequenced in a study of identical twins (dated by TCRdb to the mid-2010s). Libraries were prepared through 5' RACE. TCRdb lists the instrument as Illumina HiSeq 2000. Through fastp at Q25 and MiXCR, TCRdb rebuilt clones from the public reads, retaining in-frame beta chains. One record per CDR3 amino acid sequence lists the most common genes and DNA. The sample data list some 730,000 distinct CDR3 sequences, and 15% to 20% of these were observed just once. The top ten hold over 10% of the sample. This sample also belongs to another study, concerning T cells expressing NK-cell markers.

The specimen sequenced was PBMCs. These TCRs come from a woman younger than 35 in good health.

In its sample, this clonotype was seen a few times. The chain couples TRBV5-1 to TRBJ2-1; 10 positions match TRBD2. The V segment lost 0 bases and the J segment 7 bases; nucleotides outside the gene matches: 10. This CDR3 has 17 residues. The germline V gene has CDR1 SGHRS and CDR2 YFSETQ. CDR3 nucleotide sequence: TGCGCCAGCAGCTTGGCCGGGAGCGGGGGGGCTGTGAATGAGCAGTTCTTC. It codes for CASSLAGSGGAVNEQFF. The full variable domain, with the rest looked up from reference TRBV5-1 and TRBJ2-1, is KAGVTQTPRYLIKTRGQQVTLSCSPISGHRSVSWYQQTPGQGLQFLFEYFSETQRNKGNFPGRFSGRQFSNSRSEMNVSTLELGDSALYLCASSLAGSGGAVNEQFFGPGTRLTVL.

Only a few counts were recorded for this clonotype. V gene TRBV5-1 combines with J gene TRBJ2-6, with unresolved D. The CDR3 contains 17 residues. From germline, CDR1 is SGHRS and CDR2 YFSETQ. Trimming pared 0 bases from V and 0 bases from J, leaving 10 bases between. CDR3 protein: CASSLVGWGSGANVLTF. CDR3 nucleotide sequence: TGCGCCAGCAGCTTGGTTGGCTGGGGCTCTGGGGCCAACGTCCTGACTTTC.

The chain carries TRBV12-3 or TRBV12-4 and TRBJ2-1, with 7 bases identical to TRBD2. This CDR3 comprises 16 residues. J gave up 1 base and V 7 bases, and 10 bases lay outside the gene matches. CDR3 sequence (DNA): TGTGCCAGCACCCCGGGGGGAGGAGGATCCTACAATGAGCAGTTCTTC. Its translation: CASTPGGGGSYNEQFF.

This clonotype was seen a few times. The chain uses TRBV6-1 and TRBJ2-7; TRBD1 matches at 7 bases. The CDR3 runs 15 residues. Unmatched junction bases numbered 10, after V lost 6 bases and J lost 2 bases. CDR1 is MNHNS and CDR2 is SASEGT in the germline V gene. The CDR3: CASRPRQGPTYEQYF. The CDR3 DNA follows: TGTGCCAGCAGGCCACGACAGGGCCCCACCTACGAGCAGTACTTC.

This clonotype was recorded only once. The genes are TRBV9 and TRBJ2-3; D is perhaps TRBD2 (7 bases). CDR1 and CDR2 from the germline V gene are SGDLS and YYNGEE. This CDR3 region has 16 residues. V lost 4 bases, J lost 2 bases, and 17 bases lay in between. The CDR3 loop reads CASSKGRAGHTDTQYF. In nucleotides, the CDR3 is TGTGCCAGCAGCAAGGGACGAGCGGGACACACAGATACGCAGTATTTT.

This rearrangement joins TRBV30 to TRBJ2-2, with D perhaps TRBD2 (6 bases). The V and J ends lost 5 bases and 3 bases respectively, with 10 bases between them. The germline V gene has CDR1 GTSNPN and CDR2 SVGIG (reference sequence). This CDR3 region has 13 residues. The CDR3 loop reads CAWAGFHTGELFF. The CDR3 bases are TGTGCCTGGGCGGGGTTTCACACCGGGGAGCTGTTTTTT.

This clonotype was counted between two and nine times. CDR3 in amino acids: CATSSIYEQYF. As DNA, the CDR3 is TGTGCCACCAGCAGTATTTACGAGCAGTACTTC. The gene calls are TRBV15 and TRBJ2-7; D gene uncertain. There are 11 residues in the CDR3. Germline assignment: CDR1 LNHNV and CDR2 YYDKDF (reference sequence). With 3 bases removed from V and 4 bases from J, the gap between germline ends came to 4 bases. Using reference TRBV15 and TRBJ2-7 for the parts outside the CDR3, the full variable domain is DAMVIQNPRYQVTQFGKPVTLSCSQTLNHNVMYWYQQKSSQAPKLLFHYYDKDFNNEADTPDNFQSRRPNTSFCFLDIRSPGLGDTAMYLCATSSIYEQYFGPGTRLTVT.

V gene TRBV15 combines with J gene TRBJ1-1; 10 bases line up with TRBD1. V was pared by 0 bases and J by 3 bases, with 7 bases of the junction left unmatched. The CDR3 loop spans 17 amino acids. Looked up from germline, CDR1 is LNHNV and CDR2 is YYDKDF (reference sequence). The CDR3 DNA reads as TGTGCCACCAGCAGAGATGAAACGGGACAGGGGTACACTGAAGCTTTCTTT. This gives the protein CATSRDETGQGYTEAFF.

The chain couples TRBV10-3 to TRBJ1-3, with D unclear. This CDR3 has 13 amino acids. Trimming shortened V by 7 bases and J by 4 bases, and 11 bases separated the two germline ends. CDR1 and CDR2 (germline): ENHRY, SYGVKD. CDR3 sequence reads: CAITNGEGNTIYF. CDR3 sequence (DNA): TGTGCCATCACGAACGGCGAAGGAAACACCATATATTTT.

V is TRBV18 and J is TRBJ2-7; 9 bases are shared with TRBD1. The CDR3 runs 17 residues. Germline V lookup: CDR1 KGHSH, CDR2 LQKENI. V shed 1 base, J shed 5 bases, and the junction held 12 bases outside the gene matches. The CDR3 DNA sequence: TGTGCCAGCTCACCACTACTGTCCGGGACAGGGAAGGACGAGCAGTACTTC. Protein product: CASSPLLSGTGKDEQYF.

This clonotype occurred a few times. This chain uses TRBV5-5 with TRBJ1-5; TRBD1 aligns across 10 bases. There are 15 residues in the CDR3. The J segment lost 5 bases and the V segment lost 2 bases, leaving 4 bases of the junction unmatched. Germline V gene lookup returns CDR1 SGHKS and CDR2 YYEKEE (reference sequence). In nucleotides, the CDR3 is TGTGCCAGCAGCTTCGGGACAGGGGATTATCAGCCCCAGCATTTT. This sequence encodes CASSFGTGDYQPQHF.

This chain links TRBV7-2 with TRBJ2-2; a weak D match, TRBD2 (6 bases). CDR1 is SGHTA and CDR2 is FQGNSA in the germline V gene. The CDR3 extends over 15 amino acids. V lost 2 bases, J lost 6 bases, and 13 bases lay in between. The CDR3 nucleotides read TGTGCCAGCAGCTTAACGACCCCGGGGGCCGGGGAGCTGTTTTTT. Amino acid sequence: CASSLTTPGAGELFF.

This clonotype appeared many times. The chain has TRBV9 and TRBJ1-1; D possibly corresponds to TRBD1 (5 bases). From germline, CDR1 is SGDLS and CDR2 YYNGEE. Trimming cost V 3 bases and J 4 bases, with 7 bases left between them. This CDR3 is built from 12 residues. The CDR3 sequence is CASSAGGTEAFF. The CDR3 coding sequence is TGTGCCAGCAGCGCCGGGGGCACTGAAGCTTTCTTT.

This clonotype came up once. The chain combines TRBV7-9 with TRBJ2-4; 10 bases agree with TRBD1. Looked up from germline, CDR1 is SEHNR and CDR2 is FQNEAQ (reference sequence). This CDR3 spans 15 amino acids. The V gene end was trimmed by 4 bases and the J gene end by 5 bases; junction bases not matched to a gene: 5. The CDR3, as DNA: TGTGCCAGCAGCTCAAACGGACAGGGGGAAAACATTCAGTACTTC. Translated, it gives CASSSNGQGENIQYF.

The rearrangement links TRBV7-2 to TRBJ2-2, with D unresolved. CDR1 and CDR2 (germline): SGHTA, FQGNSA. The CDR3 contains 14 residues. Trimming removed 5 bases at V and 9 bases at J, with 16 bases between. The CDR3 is CASSPPARFWELFF. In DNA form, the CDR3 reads TGTGCCAGCAGCCCCCCGGCAAGGTTCTGGGAGCTGTTTTTT.

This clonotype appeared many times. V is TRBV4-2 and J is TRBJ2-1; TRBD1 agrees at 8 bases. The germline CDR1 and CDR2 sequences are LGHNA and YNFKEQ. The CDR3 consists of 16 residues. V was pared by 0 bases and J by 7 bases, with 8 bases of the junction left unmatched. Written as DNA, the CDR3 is TGTGCCAGCAGCCAAGAGCAAGGACAGGGAGCTAATGAGCAGTTCTTC. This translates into CASSQEQGQGANEQFF.

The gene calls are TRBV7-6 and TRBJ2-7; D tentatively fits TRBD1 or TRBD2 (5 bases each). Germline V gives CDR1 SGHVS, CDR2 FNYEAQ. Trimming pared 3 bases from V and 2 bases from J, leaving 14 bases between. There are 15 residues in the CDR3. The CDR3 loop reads CASSLDMGVTYEQYF. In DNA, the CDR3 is TGTGCCAGCAGCTTGGACATGGGGGTCACCTACGAGCAGTACTTC.

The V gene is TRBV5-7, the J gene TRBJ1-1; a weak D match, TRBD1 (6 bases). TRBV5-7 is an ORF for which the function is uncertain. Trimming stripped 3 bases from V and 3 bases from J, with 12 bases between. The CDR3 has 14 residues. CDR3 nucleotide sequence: TGTGCCAGCAGCTCACAGGGCTTTTACACTGAAGCTTTCTTT. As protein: CASSSQGFYTEAFF.

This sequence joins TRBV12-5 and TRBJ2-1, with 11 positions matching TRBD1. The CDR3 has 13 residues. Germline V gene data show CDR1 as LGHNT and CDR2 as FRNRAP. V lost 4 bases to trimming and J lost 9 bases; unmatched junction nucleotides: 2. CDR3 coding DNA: TGTGCTAGTGGTTGGACAGGGGGCCTTGAGCAGTTCTTC. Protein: CASGWTGGLEQFF.

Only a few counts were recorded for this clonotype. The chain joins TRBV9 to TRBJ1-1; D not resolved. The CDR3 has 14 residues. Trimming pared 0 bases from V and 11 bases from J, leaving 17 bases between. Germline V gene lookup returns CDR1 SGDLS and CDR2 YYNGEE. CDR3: CASSVAAAAGEAFF. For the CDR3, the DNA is TGTGCCAGCAGCGTAGCTGCGGCAGCGGGTGAGGCTTTCTTT.

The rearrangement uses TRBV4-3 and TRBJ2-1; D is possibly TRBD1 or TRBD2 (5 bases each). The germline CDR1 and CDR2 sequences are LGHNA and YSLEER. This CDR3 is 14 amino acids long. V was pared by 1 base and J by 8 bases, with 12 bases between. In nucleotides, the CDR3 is TGCGCCAGCAGCCAAGGGGGGATGGCGGATGAGCAGTTCTTC. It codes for CASSQGGMADEQFF.

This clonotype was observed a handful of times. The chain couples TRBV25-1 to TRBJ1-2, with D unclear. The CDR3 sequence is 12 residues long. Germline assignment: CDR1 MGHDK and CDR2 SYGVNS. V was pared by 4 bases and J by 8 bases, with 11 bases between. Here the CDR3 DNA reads TGTGCCAGCAGTGCCCAGGTTGGGGGCTACACCTTC. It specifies CASSAQVGGYTF.

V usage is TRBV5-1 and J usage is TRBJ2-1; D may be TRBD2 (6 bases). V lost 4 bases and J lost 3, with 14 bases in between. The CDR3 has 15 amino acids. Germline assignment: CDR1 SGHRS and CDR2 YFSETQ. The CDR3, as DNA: TGCGCCAGCAGCCCACAAACCGGGAGCTACAATGAGCAGTTCTTC. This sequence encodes CASSPQTGSYNEQFF.

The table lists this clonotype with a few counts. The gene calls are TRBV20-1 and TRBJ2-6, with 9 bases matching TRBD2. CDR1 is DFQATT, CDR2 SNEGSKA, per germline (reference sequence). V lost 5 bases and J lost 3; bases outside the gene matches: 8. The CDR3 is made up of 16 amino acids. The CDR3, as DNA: TGCAGTGCTGTTCCGCGGGAGGGTTTTGGGGCCAACGTCCTGACTTTC. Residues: CSAVPREGFGANVLTF.

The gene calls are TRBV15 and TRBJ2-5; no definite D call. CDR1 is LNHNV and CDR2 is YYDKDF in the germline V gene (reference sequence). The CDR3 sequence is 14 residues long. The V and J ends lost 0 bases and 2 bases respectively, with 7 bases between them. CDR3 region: CATSRDQVQETQYF. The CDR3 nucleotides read TGTGCCACCAGCAGAGATCAAGTTCAAGAGACCCAGTACTTC.

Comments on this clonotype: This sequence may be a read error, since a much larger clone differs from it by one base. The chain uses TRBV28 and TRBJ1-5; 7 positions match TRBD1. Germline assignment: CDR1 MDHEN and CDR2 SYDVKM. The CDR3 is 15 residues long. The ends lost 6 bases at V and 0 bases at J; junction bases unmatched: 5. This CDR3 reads CASSSGQYSNQPQHF. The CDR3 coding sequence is TGTGCCAGCAGCTCGGGACAGTATAGCAATCAGCCCCAGCATTTT.

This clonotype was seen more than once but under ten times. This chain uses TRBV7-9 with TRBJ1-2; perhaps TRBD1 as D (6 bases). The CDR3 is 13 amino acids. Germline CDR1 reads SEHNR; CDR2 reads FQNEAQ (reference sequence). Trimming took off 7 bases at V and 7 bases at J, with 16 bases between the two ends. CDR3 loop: CASTFSRGAGYTF. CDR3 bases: TGTGCCAGCACATTCAGCAGGGGCGCTGGCTACACCTTC.